A single sample gave rise to the 10 T cell receptor beta chains below, sequenced in a study of PD-1 blockade in classical Hodgkin lymphoma. Specified time point: cycle 4 day 1 (C4D1), after five to seven weeks of nivolumab. Relapse after autologous stem cell transplantation occurred in every patient, and brentuximab vedotin exposure varied. This table comes from immunoSEQ multiplex PCR, and its TCRdb copy is limited to in-frame clones, with some not included. In the table there are about 20,000 clones, more than 65% of which are singletons. The sequenced sample was peripheral blood mononuclear cells (PBMCs), obtained before the fourth cycle of nivolumab. These receptors originate from a human donor with classical Hodgkin lymphoma.

The chain is built from TRBV19 and TRBJ2-7, with 9 bases aligning to TRBD2. The junction had 13 bases not matched to a gene; V was cut back by 3 bases and J by 7 bases. CDR1 and CDR2 (germline): LNHDA, SQIVND (reference sequence). This CDR3 comprises 16 residues. The chain's CDR3 is CASSIRVIAGVEEQYF. In DNA, the CDR3 is TGTGCCAGTAGTATCAGGGTTATAGCGGGAGTCGAGGAGCAGTACTTC.

The rearrangement uses TRBV19 and TRBJ2-1, with D perhaps TRBD1 or TRBD2 (5 bases each). V lost 5 bases and J 0 bases, leaving 11 bases between the germline ends. The germline CDR1 and CDR2 sequences are LNHDA and SQIVND (reference sequence). CDR3 length: 15 amino acids. The CDR3 reads CASSFLGGSYNEQFF. In DNA, the CDR3 is TGTGCCAGTAGTTTCCTTGGGGGCTCCTACAATGAGCAGTTCTTC.

The genes are TRBV9 and TRBJ2-7, with D tentatively TRBD1 (6 bases). This CDR3 is built from 14 residues. Trimming took off 1 base at V and 0 bases at J, with 8 bases between the two ends. Germline V CDR1 and CDR2: SGDLS, YYNGEE. The CDR3 sequence: CASSVTGTSYEQYF. The CDR3 bases are TGTGCCAGCAGCGTAACAGGGACCTCCTACGAGCAGTACTTC.

The CDR3 DNA reads TGTGCCAGCAAAACGACAGCCTATTATGGCTACACCTTC. It is translated as CASKTTAYYGYTF. V is TRBV28 and J is TRBJ1-2; tentative D call: TRBD1 (5 bases). Germline V gives CDR1 MDHEN, CDR2 SYDVKM. Trimming cost V 7 bases and J 5 bases, with 14 bases left between them. The CDR3 has 13 residues.

V and J are TRBV5-1 and TRBJ2-3; 11 positions agree with TRBD2. CDR3 length equals 17 residues. Germline CDR1 is SGHRS and CDR2 is YFSETQ. Trimming removed 4 bases from V and 2 bases from J; junction bases left unmatched: 9. The CDR3 coding sequence is TGCGCCAGCAGCCCTCCCCGACTAGCGGGATTCACAGATACGCAGTATTTT. It codes for CASSPPRLAGFTDTQYF.

The chain links TRBV5-1 to TRBJ2-3; 11 bases map to TRBD2. Germline loops: CDR1 SGHRS, CDR2 YFSETQ. This CDR3 spans 17 amino acids. The V and J ends lost 4 bases and 5 bases, in that order; junction bases with no gene match: 12. CDR3 amino acids: CASSLLTSGGQGDTQYF. The CDR3 region has the DNA TGCGCCAGCAGCCTCCTAACTAGCGGGGGCCAAGGAGATACGCAGTATTTT.

This clone was recorded once. V gene TRBV19 combines with J gene TRBJ1-1; D is undetermined. This CDR3 has 13 amino acids. The V end lost 1 base, the J end lost 6 bases, and 9 bases lay between the germline ends. From germline, CDR1 is LNHDA and CDR2 SQIVND (reference sequence). DNA for the CDR3: TGTGCCAGTAGTATAGGCGGGAGCGCTGAAGCTTTCTTT. Translation gives CASSIGGSAEAFF. Filled out from reference TRBV19 and TRBJ1-1, the complete variable domain reads DGGITQSPKYLFRKEGQNVTLSCEQNLNHDAMYWYRQDPGQGLRLIYYSQIVNDFQKGDIAEGYSVSREKKESFPLTVTSAQKNPTAFYLCASSIGGSAEAFFGQGTRLTVV.

The chain joins TRBV6-5 to TRBJ2-3, with 10 bases identical to TRBD1. Germline assignment: CDR1 MNHEY and CDR2 SVGAGI. The junction had 3 bases not matched to a gene; V was cut back by 6 bases and J by 3 bases. CDR3 length: 14 amino acids. This chain's CDR3 is CASSGQGVTDTQYF. The CDR3 region has the DNA TGTGCCAGCAGCGGACAGGGGGTTACAGATACGCAGTATTTT.

Relative to its sample, this clone is medium-sized. The genes are TRBV6-5 and TRBJ2-2; TRBD2 agrees at 9 bases. After removal of 6 bases from V and 5 bases from J, the junction contained 4 bases not matched to a gene. The CDR3 runs to 14 residues. Germline V gene data show CDR1 as MNHEY and CDR2 as SVGAGI. CDR3: CASRRGGATGELFF. Written as DNA, the CDR3 is TGTGCCAGCAGACGCGGGGGGGCGACCGGGGAGCTGTTTTTT.

The rearrangement joins TRBV19 to TRBJ2-1, with 13 positions matching TRBD2. This CDR3 contains 14 residues. Trimming at V came to 9 bases and at J to 4 bases, leaving 3 bases not matched to a gene. Germline V gives CDR1 LNHDA, CDR2 SQIVND (reference sequence). The CDR3 nucleotides are TGTGCCAGCCAACTAGCGGGGGGGTACAATGAGCAGTTCTTC. Its protein product is CASQLAGGYNEQFF.